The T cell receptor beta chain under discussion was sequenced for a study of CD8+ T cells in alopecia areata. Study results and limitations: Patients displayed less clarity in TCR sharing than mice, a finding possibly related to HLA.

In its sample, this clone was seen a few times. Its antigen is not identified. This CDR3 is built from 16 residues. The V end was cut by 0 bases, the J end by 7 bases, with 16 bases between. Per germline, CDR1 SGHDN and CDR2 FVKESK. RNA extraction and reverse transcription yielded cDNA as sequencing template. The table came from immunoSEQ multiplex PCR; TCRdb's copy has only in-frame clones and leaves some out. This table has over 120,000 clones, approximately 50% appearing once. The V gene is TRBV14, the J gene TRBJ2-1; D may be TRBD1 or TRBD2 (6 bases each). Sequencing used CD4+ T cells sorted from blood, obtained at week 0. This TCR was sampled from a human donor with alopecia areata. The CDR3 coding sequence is TGTGCCAGCAGCCAAGATTCATCCCAGGGGAGGAATGAGCAGTTCTTC. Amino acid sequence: CASSQDSSQGRNEQFF. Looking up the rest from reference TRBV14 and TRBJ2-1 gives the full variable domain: EAGVTQFPSHSVIEKGQTVTLRCDPISGHDNLYWYRRVMGKEIKFLLHFVKESKQDESGMPNNRFLAERTGGTYSTLKVQPAELEDSGVYFCASSQDSSQGRNEQFFGPGTRLTVL.